This T cell receptor (beta chain) was profiled in a study of blood T cell repertoires in COVID-19 (dated by TCRdb to the early 2020s). Regarding the research as a whole: Samples from collaborators originated in the United States, Italy and Spain and spanned both the acute and convalescent phases of COVID-19. The prospective study material was composed of cDNA or gDNA derived from T cells, B-cell-depleted T cells, or PBMCs. Subjects who had been exposed to COVID-19, were actively infected with it, or had recovered from it provided the deeply sampled blood TCRbeta repertoires that made up the dataset. The repertoires were made available in a free public database intended to serve as a resource for research on the immune response to SARS-CoV-2. The samples were drawn from the first 160 participants of the ongoing ImmuneRACE study and from 950 to 1,500 subjects provided by 6 global collaborators. A de-identified subject ID, COVID-19 status, age in years and sex were almost always included in the sample metadata. Where available, HLA class I and class II types were obtained from metadata supplied by the sample provider rather than from assay-based typing.

There are 15 amino acids in the CDR3, from cysteine to phenylalanine inclusive. This entry keeps only the CDR3 DNA: 45 bases, framed from base 1. Taken from the germline V gene, the CDR1 and CDR2 loops are SGHDN and FVKESK. Trimming takes 4 bases off V and 4 bases off J; junction bases not matched to a gene: 5. TCRbeta CDR3 regions were amplified from genomic DNA by means of the immunoSEQ Assay, a bias-controlled multiplex PCR. As for how the authors treated the data: The number of nucleated cells in each sample was estimated by amplification of reference gene primers within the assay. Sequence reads were collapsed and filtered to measure the absolute abundance of every unique TCRbeta CDR3 rearrangement. For each sample, productive Simpson clonality was calculated by taking the square root of Simpson's diversity index across productive rearrangements. TCRdb limited this immuneACCESS table to in-frame rearrangements with V and J called. A share of clones is missing; checked studies link under half to unresolved V genes, and the rest is unexplained. That table is the source of V, J and clone size, and D and trimming were worked out from the DNA. The sample table lists roughly 12,000 clones, approximately 91% of them with a count of one. The leading ten clones occupy roughly 28% of the sample.

Each collaborating institution followed its own protocols to collect whole blood in K2EDTA tubes. For TCRbeta analysis, collaborator samples were shipped as frozen whole blood, as isolated PBMCs, or as DNA extracted from either sample type. Points on this clone: Its antigen is still unknown. Qualities for individual bases were not recorded, and no much larger clone is one base off.

What the work shows at the level of the full study, not this receptor alone: The quantity of clinical and demographic metadata differed by source and by participant and was supplied without curation.

The sequence is built from TRBV14 and TRBJ2-2, with 8 central nucleotides matching TRBD2. Sequenced sample: peripheral blood. The receptor's source is a woman in her 70s with active COVID-19. CDR3 sequence: CASSRTSLGTGELFF. The sequenced DNA: TGTGCCAGCAGCCGGACTAGCTTGGGCACCGGGGAGCTGTTTTTT.